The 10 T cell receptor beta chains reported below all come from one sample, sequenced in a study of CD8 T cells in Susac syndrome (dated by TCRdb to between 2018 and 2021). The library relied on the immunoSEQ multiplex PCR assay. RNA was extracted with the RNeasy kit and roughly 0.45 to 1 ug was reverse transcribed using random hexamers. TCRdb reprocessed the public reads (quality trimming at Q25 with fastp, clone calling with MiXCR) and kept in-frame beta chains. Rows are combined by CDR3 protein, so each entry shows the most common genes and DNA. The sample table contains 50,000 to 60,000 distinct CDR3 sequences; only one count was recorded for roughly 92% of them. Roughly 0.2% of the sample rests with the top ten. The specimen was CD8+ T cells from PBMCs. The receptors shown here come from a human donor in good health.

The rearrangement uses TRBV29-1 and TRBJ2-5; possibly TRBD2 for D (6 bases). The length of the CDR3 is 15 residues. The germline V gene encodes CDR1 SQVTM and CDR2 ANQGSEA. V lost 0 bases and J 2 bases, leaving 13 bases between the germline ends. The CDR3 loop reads CSVEDGLNSQETQYF. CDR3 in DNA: TGCAGCGTTGAAGATGGACTAAACTCACAAGAGACCCAGTACTTC.

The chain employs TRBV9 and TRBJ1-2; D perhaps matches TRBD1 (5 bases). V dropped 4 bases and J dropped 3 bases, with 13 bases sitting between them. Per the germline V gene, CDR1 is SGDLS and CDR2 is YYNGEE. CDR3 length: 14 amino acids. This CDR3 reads CASSTGGFDYGYTF. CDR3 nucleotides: TGTGCCAGCAGCACTGGGGGGTTCGACTATGGCTACACCTTC.

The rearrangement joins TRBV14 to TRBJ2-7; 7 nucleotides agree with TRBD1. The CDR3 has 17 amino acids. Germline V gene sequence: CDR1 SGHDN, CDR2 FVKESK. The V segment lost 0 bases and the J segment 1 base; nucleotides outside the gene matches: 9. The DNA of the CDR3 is TGTGCCAGCAGCCAAGATTCGGTGACAGGGACATCCTACGAGCAGTACTTC. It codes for CASSQDSVTGTSYEQYF. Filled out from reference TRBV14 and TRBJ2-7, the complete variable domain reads EAGVTQFPSHSVIEKGQTVTLRCDPISGHDNLYWYRRVMGKEIKFLLHFVKESKQDESGMPNNRFLAERTGGTYSTLKVQPAELEDSGVYFCASSQDSVTGTSYEQYFGPGTRLTVT.

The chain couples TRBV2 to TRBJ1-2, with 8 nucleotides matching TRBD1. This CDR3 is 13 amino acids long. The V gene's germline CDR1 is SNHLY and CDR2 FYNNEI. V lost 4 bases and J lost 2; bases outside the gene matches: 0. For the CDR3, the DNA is TGTGCCAGCAGTGGACAGGGGAACTATGGCTACACCTTC. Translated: CASSGQGNYGYTF.

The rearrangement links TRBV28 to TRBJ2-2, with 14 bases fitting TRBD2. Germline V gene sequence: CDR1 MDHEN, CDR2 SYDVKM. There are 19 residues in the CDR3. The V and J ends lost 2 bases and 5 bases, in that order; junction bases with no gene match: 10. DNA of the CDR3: TGTGCCAGCAGTTTAAGGACTAGCGGGGGGCCGGGAGGAACCGGGGAGCTGTTTTTT. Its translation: CASSLRTSGGPGGTGELFF. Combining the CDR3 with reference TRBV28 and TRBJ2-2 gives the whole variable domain DVKVTQSSRYLVKRTGEKVFLECVQDMDHENMFWYRQDPGLGLRLIYFSYDVKMKEKGDIPEGYSVSREKKERFSLILESASTNQTSMYLCASSLRTSGGPGGTGELFFGEGSRLTVL.

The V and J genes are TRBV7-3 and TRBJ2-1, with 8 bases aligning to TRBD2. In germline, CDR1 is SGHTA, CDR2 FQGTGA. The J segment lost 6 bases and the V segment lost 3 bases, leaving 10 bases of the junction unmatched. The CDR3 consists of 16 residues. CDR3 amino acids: CASSFGGGGTRNEQFF. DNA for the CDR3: TGTGCCAGCAGCTTTGGGGGCGGGGGGACCCGCAATGAGCAGTTCTTC.

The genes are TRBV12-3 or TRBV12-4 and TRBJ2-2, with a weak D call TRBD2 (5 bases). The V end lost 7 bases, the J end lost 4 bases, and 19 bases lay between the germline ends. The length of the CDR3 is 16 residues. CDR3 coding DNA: TGTGCCAGCACTTTCGAGGGTGAATTAACCACCGGGGAGCTGTTTTTT. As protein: CASTFEGELTTGELFF.

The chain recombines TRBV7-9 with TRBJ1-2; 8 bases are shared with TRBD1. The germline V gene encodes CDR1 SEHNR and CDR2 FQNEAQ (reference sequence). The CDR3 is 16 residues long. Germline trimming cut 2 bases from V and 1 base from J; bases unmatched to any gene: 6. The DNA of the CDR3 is TGTGCCAGCAGCTTACCTGACAGGGGACATAACTATGGCTACACCTTC. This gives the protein CASSLPDRGHNYGYTF. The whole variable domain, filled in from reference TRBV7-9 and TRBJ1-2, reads DTGVSQNPRHKITKRGQNVTFRCDPISEHNRLYWYRQTLGQGPEFLTYFQNEAQLEKSRLLSDRFSAERPKGSFSTLEIQRTEQGDSAMYLCASSLPDRGHNYGYTFGSGTRLTVV.

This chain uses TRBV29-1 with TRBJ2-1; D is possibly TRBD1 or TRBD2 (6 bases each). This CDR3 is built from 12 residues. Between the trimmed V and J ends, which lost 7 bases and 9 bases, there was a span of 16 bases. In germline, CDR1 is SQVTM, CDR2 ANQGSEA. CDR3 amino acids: CSGRPGGSEQFF. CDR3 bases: TGCAGCGGCCGCCCCGGGGGCAGTGAGCAGTTCTTC.

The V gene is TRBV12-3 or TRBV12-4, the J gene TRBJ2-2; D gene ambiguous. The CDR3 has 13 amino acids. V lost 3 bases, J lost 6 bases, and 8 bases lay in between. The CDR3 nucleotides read TGTGCCAGCAGTTTCAGGTTACCCGGGGAGCTGTTTTTT. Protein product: CASSFRLPGELFF.